This T cell receptor beta chain came from a study of metastatic and nonmetastatic thyroid tumors. Study overall: Repertoire data that came from the blood and tumor or nodule tissue of malignant and benign thyroid patients were compared.

J gave up 7 bases and V 3 bases, and 9 bases lay outside the gene matches. The CDR3 runs to 16 residues. Germline CDR1 reads SGHRS; CDR2 reads YFSETQ. MiXCR was used by TCRdb to re-call the PCR reads. This sample yields under 25,000 clones, of which about a quarter are seen a single time; approximately 6.1% belongs to the top ten. All patients were untreated before thyroid surgery. In its sample, this clone was seen many times. Sequenced input: blood. V usage is TRBV5-1 and J usage is TRBJ1-4; 10 bases are a match to TRBD1. This clonotype originated in a female donor with papillary thyroid cancer or a benign thyroid nodule (not recorded which). Some clones in this sample may be carry-over from other donors' samples. The CDR3 nucleotides read TGCGCCAGCAGCTCTAATCCGGGACAGGGGACTGAAAAACTGTTTTTT. Its translation: CASSSNPGQGTEKLFF. Variable domain in full (rest from reference TRBV5-1 and TRBJ1-4): KAGVTQTPRYLIKTRGQQVTLSCSPISGHRSVSWYQQTPGQGLQFLFEYFSETQRNKGNFPGRFSGRQFSNSRSEMNVSTLELGDSALYLCASSSNPGQGTEKLFFGSGTQLSVL.